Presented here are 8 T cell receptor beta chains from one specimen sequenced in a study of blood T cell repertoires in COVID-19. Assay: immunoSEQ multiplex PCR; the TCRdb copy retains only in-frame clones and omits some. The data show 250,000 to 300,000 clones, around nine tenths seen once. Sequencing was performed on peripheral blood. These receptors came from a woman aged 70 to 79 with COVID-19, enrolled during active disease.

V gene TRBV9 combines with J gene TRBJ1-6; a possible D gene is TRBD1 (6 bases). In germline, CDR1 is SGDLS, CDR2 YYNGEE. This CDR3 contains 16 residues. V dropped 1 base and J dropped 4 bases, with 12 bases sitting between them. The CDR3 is CASSVQQGGYNSPLHF. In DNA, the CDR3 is TGTGCCAGCAGCGTACAACAGGGAGGGTATAATTCACCCCTCCACTTT.

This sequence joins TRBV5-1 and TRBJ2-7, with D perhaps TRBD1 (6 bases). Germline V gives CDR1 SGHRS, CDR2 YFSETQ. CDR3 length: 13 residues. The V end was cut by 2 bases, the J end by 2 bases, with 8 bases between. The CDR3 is CASSLTGTYEQYF. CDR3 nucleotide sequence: TGCGCCAGCAGCTTAACAGGGACCTACGAGCAGTACTTC.

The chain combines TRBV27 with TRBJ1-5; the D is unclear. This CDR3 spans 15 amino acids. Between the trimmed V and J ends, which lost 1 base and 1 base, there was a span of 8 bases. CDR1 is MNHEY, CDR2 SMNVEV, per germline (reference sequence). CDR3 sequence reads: CASSLLWASNQPQHF. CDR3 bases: TGTGCCAGCAGTTTATTGTGGGCCAGCAATCAGCCCCAGCATTTT.

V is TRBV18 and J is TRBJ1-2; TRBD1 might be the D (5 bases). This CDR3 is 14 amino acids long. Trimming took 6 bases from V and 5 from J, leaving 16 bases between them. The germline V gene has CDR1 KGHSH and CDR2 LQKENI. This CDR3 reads CASSPSDGGYGYTF. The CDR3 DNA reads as TGTGCCAGCTCTCCCTCGGACGGGGGTTATGGCTACACCTTC.

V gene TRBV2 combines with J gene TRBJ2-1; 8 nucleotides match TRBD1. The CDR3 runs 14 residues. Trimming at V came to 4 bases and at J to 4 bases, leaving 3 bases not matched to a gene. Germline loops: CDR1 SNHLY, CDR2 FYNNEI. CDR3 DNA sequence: TGTGCCAGCAGTGGGAGGACAGGGTACAATGAGCAGTTCTTC. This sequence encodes CASSGRTGYNEQFF.

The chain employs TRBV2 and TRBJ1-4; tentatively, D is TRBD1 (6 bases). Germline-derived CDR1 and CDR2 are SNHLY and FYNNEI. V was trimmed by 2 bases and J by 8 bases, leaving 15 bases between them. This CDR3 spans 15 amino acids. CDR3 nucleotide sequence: TGTGCCAGCAGTGAATTGGTGGGGGCTGGCGAAAAACTGTTTTTT. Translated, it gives CASSELVGAGEKLFF.

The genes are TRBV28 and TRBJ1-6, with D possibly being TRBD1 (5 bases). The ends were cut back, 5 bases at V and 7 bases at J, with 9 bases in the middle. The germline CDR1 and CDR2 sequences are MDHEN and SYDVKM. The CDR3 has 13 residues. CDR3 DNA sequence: TGTGCCAGCAGTAGGGACTCAAATTCACCCCTCCACTTT. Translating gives CASSRDSNSPLHF.

The CDR3, as DNA: TGTGCCAGCAGCCCGAGTAGAGGGTCGGTCAATGAGCAGTTCTTC. Protein: CASSPSRGSVNEQFF. The chain couples TRBV7-2 to TRBJ2-1, with D possibly TRBD2 on 5 matching bases. Germline CDR1 SGHTA, CDR2 FQGNSA. The CDR3 extends over 15 amino acids. The V end lost 5 bases, the J end lost 6 bases, and 17 bases lay between the germline ends.